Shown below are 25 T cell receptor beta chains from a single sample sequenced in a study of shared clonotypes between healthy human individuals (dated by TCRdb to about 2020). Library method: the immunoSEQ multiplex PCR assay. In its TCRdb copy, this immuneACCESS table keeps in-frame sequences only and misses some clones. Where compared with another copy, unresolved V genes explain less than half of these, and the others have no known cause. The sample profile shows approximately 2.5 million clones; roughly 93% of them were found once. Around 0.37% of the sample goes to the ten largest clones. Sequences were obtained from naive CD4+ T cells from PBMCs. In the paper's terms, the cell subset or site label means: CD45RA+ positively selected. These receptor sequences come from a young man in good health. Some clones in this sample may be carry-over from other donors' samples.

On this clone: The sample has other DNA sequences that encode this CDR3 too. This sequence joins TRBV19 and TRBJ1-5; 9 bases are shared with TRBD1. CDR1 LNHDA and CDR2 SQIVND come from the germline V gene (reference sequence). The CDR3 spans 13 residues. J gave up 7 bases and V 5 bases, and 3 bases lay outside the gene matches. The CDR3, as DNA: TGTGCCAGTAGTCCGACAGGGGGACAGCCCCAGCATTTT. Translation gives CASSPTGGQPQHF.

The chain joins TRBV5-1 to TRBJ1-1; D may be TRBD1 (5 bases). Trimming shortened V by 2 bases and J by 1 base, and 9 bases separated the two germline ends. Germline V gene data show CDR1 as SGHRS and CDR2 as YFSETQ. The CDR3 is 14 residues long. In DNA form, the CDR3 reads TGCGCCAGCAGCTTTCTGGGGACGAACACTGAAGCTTTCTTT. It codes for CASSFLGTNTEAFF.

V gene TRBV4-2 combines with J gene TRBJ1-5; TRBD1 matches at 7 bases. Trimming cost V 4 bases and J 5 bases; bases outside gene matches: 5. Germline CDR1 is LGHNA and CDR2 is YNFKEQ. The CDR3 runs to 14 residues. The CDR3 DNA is TGTGCCAGCAGCCCAGGGGGTAGTGATCAGCCCCAGCATTTT. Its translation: CASSPGGSDQPQHF.

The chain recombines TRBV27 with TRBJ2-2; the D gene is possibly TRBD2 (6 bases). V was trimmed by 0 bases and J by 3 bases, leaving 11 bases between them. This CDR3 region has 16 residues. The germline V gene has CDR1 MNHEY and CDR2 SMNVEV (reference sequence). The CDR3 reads CASSLSWLAYTGELFF. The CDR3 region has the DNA TGTGCCAGCAGTTTATCATGGCTAGCGTACACCGGGGAGCTGTTTTTT.

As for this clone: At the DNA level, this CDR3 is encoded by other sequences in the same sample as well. The CDR3 protein is CASSPGSLETQYF. CDR3 sequence (DNA): TGTGCCAGCTCACCCGGGAGTTTAGAGACCCAGTACTTC. The chain carries TRBV18 and TRBJ2-5; D is perhaps TRBD2 (6 bases). Germline CDR1 reads KGHSH; CDR2 reads LQKENI. The CDR3 contains 13 residues. The V and J ends lost 3 bases and 4 bases respectively, with 9 bases between them. The variable domain in full, with the rest retrieved from reference TRBV18 and TRBJ2-5, is NAGVMQNPRHLVRRRGQEARLRCSPMKGHSHVYWYRQLPEEGLKFMVYLQKENIIDESGMPKERFSAEFPKEGPSILRIQQVVRGDSAAYFCASSPGSLETQYFGPGTRLLVL.

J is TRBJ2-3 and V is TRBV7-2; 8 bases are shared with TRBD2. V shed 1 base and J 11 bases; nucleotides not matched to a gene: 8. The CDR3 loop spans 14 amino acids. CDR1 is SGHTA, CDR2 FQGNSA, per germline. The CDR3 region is CASSLEGTRFRQYF. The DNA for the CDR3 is TGTGCCAGCAGCTTAGAAGGGACTAGGTTCCGGCAGTATTTT.

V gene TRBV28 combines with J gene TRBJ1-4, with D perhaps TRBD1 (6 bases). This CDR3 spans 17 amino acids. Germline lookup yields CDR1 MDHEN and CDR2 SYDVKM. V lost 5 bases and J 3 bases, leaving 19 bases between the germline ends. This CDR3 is CASSPPGPGVSNEKLFF. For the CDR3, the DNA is TGTGCCAGCAGTCCACCTGGGCCAGGGGTTTCTAATGAAAAACTGTTTTTT.

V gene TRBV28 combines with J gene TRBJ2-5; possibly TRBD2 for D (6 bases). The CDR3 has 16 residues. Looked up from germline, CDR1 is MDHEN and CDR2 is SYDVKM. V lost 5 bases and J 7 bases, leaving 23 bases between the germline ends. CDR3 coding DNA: TGTGCCAGCAGTGAGGAAATAAAAAGAATGGGGGGGACCCAGTACTTC. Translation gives CASSEEIKRMGGTQYF.

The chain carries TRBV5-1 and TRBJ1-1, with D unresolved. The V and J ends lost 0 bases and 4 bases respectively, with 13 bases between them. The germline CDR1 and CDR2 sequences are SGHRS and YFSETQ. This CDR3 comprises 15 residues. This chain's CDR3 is CASSLDALGSTEAFF. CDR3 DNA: TGCGCCAGCAGCTTGGATGCGTTGGGGAGCACTGAAGCTTTCTTT.

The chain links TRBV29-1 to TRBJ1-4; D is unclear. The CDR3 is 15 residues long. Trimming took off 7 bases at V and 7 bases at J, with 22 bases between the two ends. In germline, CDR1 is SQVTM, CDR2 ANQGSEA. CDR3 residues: CSAQTGRRRGEKLFF. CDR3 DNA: TGCAGCGCCCAAACCGGGCGCCGCCGGGGTGAAAAACTGTTTTTT. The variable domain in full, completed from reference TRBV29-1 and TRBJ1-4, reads SAVISQKPSRDICQRGTSLTIQCQVDSQVTMMFWYRQQPGQSLTLIATANQGSEATYESGFVIDKFPISRPNLTFSTLTVSNMSPEDSSIYLCSAQTGRRRGEKLFFGSGTQLSVL.

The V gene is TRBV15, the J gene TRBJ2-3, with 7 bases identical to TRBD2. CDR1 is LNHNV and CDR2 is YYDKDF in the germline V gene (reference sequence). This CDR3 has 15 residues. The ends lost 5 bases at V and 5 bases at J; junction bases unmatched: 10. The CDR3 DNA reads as TGTGCCACCAGCCGGGCCGGGAGGATAGGAGATACGCAGTATTTT. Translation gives CATSRAGRIGDTQYF.

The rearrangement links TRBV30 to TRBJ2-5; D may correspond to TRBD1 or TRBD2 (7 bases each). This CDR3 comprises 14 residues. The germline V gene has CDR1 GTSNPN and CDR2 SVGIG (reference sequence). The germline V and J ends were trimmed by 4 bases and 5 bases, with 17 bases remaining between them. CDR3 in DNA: TGTGCCTGGACCGCAGGGGGAGGGTTGGAGACCCAGTACTTC. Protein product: CAWTAGGGLETQYF. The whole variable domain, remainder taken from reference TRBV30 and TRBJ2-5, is SQTIHQWPATLVQPVGSPLSLECTVEGTSNPNLYWYRQAAGRGLQLLFYSVGIGQISSEVPQNLSASRPQDRQFILSSKKLLLSDSGFYLCAWTAGGGLETQYFGPGTRLLVL.

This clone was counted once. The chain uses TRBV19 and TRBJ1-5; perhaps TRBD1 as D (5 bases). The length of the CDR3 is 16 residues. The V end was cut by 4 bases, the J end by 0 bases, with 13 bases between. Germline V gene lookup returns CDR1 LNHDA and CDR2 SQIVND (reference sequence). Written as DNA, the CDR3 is TGTGCCAGTAGTAACCATGGGACGGATAGCAATCAGCCCCAGCATTTT. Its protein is CASSNHGTDSNQPQHF.

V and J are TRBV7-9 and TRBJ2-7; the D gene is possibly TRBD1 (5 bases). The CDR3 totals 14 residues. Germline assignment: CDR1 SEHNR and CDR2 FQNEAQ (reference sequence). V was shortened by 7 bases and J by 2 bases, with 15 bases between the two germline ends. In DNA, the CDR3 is TGTGCCAGCACCGTGGGCAGGGTTCCCTACGAGCAGTACTTC. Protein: CASTVGRVPYEQYF. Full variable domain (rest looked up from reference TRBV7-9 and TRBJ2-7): DTGVSQNPRHKITKRGQNVTFRCDPISEHNRLYWYRQTLGQGPEFLTYFQNEAQLEKSRLLSDRFSAERPKGSFSTLEIQRTEQGDSAMYLCASTVGRVPYEQYFGPGTRLTVT.

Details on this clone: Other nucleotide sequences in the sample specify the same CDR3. The CDR3 here is CASSQQGNTEAFF. The DNA for the CDR3 is TGTGCCAGCTCTCAACAAGGGAACACTGAAGCTTTCTTT. The chain links TRBV14 to TRBJ1-1; D is uncertain. Germline V gives CDR1 SGHDN, CDR2 FVKESK. CDR3 length: 13 residues. V was clipped by 8 bases and J by 1 base, with 11 bases between them.

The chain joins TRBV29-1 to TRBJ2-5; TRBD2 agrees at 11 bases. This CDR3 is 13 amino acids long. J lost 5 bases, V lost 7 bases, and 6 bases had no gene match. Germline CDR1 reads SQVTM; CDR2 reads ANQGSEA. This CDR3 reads CSGIAGGEETQYF. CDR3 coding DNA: TGCAGCGGGATAGCGGGAGGGGAGGAGACCCAGTACTTC. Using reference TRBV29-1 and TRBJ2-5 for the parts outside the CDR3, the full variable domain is SAVISQKPSRDICQRGTSLTIQCQVDSQVTMMFWYRQQPGQSLTLIATANQGSEATYESGFVIDKFPISRPNLTFSTLTVSNMSPEDSSIYLCSGIAGGEETQYFGPGTRLLVL.

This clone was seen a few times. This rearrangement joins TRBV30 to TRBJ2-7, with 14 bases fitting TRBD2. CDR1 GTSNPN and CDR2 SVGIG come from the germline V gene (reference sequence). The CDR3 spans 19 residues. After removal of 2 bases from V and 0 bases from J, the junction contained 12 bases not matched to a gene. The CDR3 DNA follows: TGTGCCTGGAGTACCCGACCCGGGACTAGCGGGAGAGGCTCCTACGAGCAGTACTTC. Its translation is CAWSTRPGTSGRGSYEQYF.

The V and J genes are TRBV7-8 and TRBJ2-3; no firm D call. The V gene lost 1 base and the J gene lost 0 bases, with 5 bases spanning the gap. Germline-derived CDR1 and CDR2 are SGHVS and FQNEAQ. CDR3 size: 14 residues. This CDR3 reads CASSLGLSTDTQYF. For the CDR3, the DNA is TGTGCCAGCAGCTTAGGGCTTAGCACAGATACGCAGTATTTT.

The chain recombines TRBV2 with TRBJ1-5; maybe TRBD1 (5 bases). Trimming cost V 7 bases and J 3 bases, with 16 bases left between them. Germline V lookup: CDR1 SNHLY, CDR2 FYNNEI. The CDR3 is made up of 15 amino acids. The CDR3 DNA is TGTGCCAGCAACCTCGGGACGGAGTTCAATCAGCCCCAGCATTTT. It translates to CASNLGTEFNQPQHF.

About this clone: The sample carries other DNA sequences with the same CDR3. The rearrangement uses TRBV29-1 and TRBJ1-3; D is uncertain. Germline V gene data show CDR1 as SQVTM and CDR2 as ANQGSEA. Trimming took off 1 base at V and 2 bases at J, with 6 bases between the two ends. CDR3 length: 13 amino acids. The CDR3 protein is CSVEGSAGNTIYF. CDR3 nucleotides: TGCAGCGTTGAAGGCAGCGCTGGAAACACCATATATTTT.

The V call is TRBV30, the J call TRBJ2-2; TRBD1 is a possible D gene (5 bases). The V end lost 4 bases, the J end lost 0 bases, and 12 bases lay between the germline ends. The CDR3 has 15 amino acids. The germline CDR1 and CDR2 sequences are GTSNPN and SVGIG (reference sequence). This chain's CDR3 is CAWIKRQPNTGELFF. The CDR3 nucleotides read TGTGCCTGGATCAAACGACAGCCGAACACCGGGGAGCTGTTTTTT. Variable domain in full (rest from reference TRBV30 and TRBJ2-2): SQTIHQWPATLVQPVGSPLSLECTVEGTSNPNLYWYRQAAGRGLQLLFYSVGIGQISSEVPQNLSASRPQDRQFILSSKKLLLSDSGFYLCAWIKRQPNTGELFFGEGSRLTVL.

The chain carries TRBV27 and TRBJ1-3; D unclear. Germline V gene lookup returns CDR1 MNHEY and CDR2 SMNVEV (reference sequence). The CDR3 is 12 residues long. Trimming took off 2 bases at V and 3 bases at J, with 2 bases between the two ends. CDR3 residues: CASSLGGNTIYF. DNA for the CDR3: TGTGCCAGCAGTTTAGGTGGAAACACCATATATTTT.

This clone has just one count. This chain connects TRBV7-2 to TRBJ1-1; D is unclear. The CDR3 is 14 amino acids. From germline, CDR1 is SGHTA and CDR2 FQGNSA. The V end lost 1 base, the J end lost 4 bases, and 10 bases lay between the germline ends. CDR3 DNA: TGTGCCAGCAGCTTAGTTCAGGCGGGCACTGAAGCTTTCTTT. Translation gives CASSLVQAGTEAFF.

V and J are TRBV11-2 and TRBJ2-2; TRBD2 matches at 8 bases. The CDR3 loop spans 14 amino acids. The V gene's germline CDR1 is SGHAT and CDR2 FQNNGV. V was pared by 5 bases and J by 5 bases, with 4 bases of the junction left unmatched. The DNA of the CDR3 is TGTGCCAGCAGCCAGACTAGCGCGACCGGGGAGCTGTTTTTT. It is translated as CASSQTSATGELFF.

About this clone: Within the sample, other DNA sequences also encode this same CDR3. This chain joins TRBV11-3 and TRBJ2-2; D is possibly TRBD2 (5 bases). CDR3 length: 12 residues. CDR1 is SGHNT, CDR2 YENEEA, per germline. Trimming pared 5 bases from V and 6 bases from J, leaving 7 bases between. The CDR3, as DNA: TGTGCCAGCAGCCCTAGCCCCGGGGAGCTGTTTTTT. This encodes CASSPSPGELFF.